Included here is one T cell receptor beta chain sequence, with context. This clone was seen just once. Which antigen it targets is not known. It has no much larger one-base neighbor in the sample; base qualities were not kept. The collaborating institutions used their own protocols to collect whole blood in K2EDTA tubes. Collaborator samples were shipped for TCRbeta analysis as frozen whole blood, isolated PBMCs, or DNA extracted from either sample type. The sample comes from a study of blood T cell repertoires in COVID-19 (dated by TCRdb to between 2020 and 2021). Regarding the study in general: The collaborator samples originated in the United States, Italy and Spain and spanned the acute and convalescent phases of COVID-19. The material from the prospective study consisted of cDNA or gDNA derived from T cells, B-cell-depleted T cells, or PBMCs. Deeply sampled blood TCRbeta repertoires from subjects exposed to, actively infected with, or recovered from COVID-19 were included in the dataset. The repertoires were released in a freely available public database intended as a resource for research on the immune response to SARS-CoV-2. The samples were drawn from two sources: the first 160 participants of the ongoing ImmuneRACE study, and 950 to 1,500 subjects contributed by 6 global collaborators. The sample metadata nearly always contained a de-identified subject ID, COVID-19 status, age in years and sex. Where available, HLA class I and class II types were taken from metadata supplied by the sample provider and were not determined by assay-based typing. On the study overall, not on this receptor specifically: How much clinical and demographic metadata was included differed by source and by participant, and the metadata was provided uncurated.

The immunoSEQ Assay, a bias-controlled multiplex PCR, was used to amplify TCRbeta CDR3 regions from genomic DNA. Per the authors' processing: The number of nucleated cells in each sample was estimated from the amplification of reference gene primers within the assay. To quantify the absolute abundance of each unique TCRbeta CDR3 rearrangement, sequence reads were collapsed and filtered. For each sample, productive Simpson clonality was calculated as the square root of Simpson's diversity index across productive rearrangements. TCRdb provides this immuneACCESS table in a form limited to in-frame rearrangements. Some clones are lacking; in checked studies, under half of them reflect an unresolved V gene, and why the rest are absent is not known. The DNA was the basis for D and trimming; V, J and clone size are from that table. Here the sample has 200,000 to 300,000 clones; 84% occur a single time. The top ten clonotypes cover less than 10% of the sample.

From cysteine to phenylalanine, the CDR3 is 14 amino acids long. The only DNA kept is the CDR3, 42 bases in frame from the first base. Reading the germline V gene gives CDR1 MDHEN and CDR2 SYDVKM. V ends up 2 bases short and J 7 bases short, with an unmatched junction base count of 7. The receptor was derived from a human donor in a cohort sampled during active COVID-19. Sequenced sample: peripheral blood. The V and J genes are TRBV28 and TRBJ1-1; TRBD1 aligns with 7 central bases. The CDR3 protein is CASSLGFRGIEAFF. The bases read TGTGCCAGCAGTTTAGGTTTCAGGGGGATTGAAGCTTTCTTT.